This TCR beta chain emerged from a study of blood T cell repertoires in COVID-19. Study details: Both acute and convalescent COVID-19 samples were obtained from the United States, Italy and Spain. T cells, B-cell-depleted T cells, or PBMCs provided the cDNA or gDNA that served as material.

Per the study methods: Using reference gene primer amplification, nucleated cell counts were estimated. Measured with immunoSEQ multiplex PCR; TCRdb has only the in-frame clones, and not every one. V, J and clone size derive from that table, while D and trimming were established from the DNA sequence. The repertoire includes over 200,000 clones, 75% to 90% of them detected once, and roughly 10% sits in the top ten. This CDR3 has 19 residues. Germline lookup yields CDR1 LNHDA and CDR2 SQIVND (reference sequence). V lost 5 bases and J lost 2; bases outside the gene matches: 13. All enrollees were about 18 to 89 years old and from approximately 24 US areas.

The TCR was taken from a man aged 40-49 years who had recovered from COVID-19. What was sequenced was PBMCs or T cells enriched from blood (not recorded which). This rearrangement joins TRBV19 to TRBJ2-1, with 12 bases fitting TRBD2. The CDR3, as DNA: TGTGCCAGTAGTTCTCACAGGGGACTAGCGGGCGGTGCCTACAATGAGCAGTTCTTC. Protein product: CASSSHRGLAGGAYNEQFF.